This T cell receptor (beta chain) was retrieved from a study of T cells in women clearing cervical HPV infection. CDR3 length: 14 amino acids. From germline, CDR1 is MNHNS and CDR2 SASEGT. The V end lost 1 base, the J end lost 7 bases, and 13 bases lay between the germline ends. Data came from immunoSEQ multiplex PCR; TCRdb stores just in-frame clones and leaves some out. The sample includes roughly 40,000 clones. A remark on this clone: The read is 3 residues too short to cover the CDR3 end, so that end is filled in from the germline J gene.

The sequence was collected from a woman between 18 and 69 years old with a cervical HPV16 infection that either progressed to CIN3+ or cleared (not recorded which). The sequenced sample was blood buffy coat. V usage is TRBV6-1 and J usage is TRBJ1-2, with D maybe TRBD1 (5 bases). This CDR3 is CASSEVVGASGYTF. Incomplete CDR3 DNA: TGTGCCAGCAGTGAAGTGGTAGGGGCGAGTGGC.